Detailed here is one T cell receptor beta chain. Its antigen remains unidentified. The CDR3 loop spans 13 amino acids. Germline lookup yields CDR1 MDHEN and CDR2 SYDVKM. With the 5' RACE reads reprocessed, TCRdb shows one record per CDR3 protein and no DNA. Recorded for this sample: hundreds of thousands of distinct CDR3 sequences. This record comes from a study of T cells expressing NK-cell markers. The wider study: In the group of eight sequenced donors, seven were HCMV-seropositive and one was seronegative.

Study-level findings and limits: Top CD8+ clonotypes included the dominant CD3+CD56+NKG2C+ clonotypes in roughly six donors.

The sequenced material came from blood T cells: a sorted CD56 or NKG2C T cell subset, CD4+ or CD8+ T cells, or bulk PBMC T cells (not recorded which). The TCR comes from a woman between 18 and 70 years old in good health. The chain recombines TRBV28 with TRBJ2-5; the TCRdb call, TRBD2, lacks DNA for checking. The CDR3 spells CAIQGLAGETQYF.